This is a list of T cell receptor beta chains from one sample in a study of T cell repertoires in ileal Crohn's disease. Sequencing used immunoSEQ multiplex PCR; TCRdb keeps in-frame clones, though not all of them. The table shows around 14,000 clones, with 75% to 90% occurring only once. Material: ileal tissue. The receptors were gathered from an adult with Crohn's disease. Each CDR3 is given with its conserved first and last residue. D genes are given only for firm matches. A clone size is listed for some rows: how often the clone was seen (once, few, many), or a class if it is expanded.

clone_size: .; d_call: .; v_call: TRBV9; j_call: TRBJ2-1; cdr3_nt: TGTGCCAGCAGCGCCCAGGAGGCCCACAATGAGCAGTTCTTC; cdr3_aa: CASSAQEAHNEQFF
clone_size: .; d_call: TRBD1; v_call: TRBV5-1; j_call: TRBJ1-2; cdr3_nt: TGCGCCAGCAGCTTAGAGACAGGGGCCGGCTACACCTTC; cdr3_aa: CASSLETGAGYTF
clone_size: once; d_call: TRBD1; v_call: TRBV4-3; j_call: TRBJ1-5; cdr3_nt: TGCGCCAGCAGCCAAGACGGGACAGGCAATCAGCCCCAGCATTTT; cdr3_aa: CASSQDGTGNQPQHF
clone_size: .; d_call: TRBD2; v_call: TRBV2; j_call: TRBJ2-1; cdr3_nt: TGTGCCAGCAGCGCAACGACTAGCCTCGGGAGAGAGCAGTTCTTC; cdr3_aa: CASSATTSLGREQFF
clone_size: .; d_call: .; v_call: TRBV4-1; j_call: TRBJ2-7; cdr3_nt: TGCGCCAGCAGCCACCTGACAGGATCCTACGAGCAGTACTTC; cdr3_aa: CASSHLTGSYEQYF
clone_size: .; d_call: TRBD2; v_call: TRBV4-3; j_call: TRBJ2-3; cdr3_nt: TGCGCCAGCAGCCAAGAAATGGCTAGCGGACTCACAGATACGCAGTATTTT; cdr3_aa: CASSQEMASGLTDTQYF
clone_size: .; d_call: .; v_call: TRBV18; j_call: TRBJ1-5; cdr3_nt: TGTGCCAGCTCACCACAGGGGACATCTAATCAGCCCCAGCATTTT; cdr3_aa: CASSPQGTSNQPQHF
clone_size: .; d_call: TRBD1; v_call: TRBV6-5; j_call: TRBJ1-2; cdr3_nt: TGTGCCAGCAGTTCCTGGAAGACAGGGGGAGTCTATGGCTACACCTTC; cdr3_aa: CASSSWKTGGVYGYTF
clone_size: few; d_call: .; v_call: TRBV5-1; j_call: TRBJ2-1; cdr3_nt: TGCGCCAGCAGCGTTGGACACTCCGAGCAGTTCTTC; cdr3_aa: CASSVGHSEQFF
clone_size: .; d_call: TRBD1; v_call: TRBV5-1; j_call: TRBJ2-2; cdr3_nt: TGCGCCAGCAGCTTGGGACAGGGCCACGGGGAGCTGTTTTTT; cdr3_aa: CASSLGQGHGELFF
clone_size: .; d_call: .; v_call: TRBV7-2; j_call: TRBJ1-1; cdr3_nt: TGTGCCAGCAGCTTAGCGGTAGGGAGGGAAACTGAAGCTTTCTTT; cdr3_aa: CASSLAVGRETEAFF
clone_size: .; d_call: TRBD2; v_call: TRBV6-6; j_call: TRBJ2-3; cdr3_nt: TGTGCCAGCAGTTACGGAGCGGGAGGGCCCACAGATACGCAGTATTTT; cdr3_aa: CASSYGAGGPTDTQYF
clone_size: .; d_call: .; v_call: TRBV6-6; j_call: TRBJ2-2; cdr3_nt: TGTGCCAGTGGGGAGGCCGGCCGGACCGGGGAGCTGTTTTTT; cdr3_aa: CASGEAGRTGELFF
clone_size: .; d_call: .; v_call: TRBV6-5; j_call: TRBJ1-1; cdr3_nt: TGTGCCAGCACCTTGGGGGCCTCGAACACTGAAGCTTTCTTT; cdr3_aa: CASTLGASNTEAFF
clone_size: .; d_call: .; v_call: TRBV19; j_call: TRBJ1-2; cdr3_nt: TGTGCCAGTAGTATAGATCCGGGAGGGATCTATGGCTACACCTTC; cdr3_aa: CASSIDPGGIYGYTF
clone_size: .; d_call: .; v_call: TRBV28; j_call: TRBJ2-6; cdr3_nt: TGTGCCAGCAGTCCTCCCCCGGGGGCTGGGGCCAACGTCCTGACTTTC; cdr3_aa: CASSPPPGAGANVLTF
clone_size: .; d_call: .; v_call: TRBV9; j_call: TRBJ1-5; cdr3_nt: TGTGCCAGCAGCGTAGGGGGCAGGAGCAATCAGCCCCAGCATTTT; cdr3_aa: CASSVGGRSNQPQHF
clone_size: once; d_call: .; v_call: TRBV10-2; j_call: TRBJ1-1; cdr3_nt: TGCGCCAGCAGTGATCGGAGGGGATTGAACACTGAAGCTTTCTTT; cdr3_aa: CASSDRRGLNTEAFF
clone_size: .; d_call: .; v_call: TRBV6-5; j_call: TRBJ1-2; cdr3_nt: TGTGCCAGCAGTTACTCGGCAGGGGCTAACTATGGCTACACCTTC; cdr3_aa: CASSYSAGANYGYTF
clone_size: .; d_call: .; v_call: TRBV19; j_call: TRBJ1-5; cdr3_nt: TGTGCCAGTAGTCCGCCGGGACTCCGGGGTGGTCAGCCCCAGCATTTT; cdr3_aa: CASSPPGLRGGQPQHF
clone_size: .; d_call: TRBD1; v_call: TRBV15; j_call: TRBJ1-1; cdr3_nt: TGTGCCACCAGCAGTCGGGACAGGGGACCGACTGAAGCTTTCTTT; cdr3_aa: CATSSRDRGPTEAFF
clone_size: .; d_call: .; v_call: TRBV19; j_call: TRBJ2-2; cdr3_nt: TGTGCCAGTAGTGGGGGGCAGGGGGTCGCCGGGGAGCTGTTTTTT; cdr3_aa: CASSGGQGVAGELFF
clone_size: .; d_call: .; v_call: TRBV30; j_call: TRBJ1-1; cdr3_nt: TGTGCCTGCGGGGTTGACACTGAAGCTTTCTTT; cdr3_aa: CACGVDTEAFF
clone_size: .; d_call: .; v_call: TRBV1; j_call: TRBJ1-6; cdr3_nt: TGCACCAGCAGCCAAGATTCGACAGGGGATTCACCCCTCCACTTT; cdr3_aa: CTSSQDSTGDSPLHF
clone_size: .; d_call: .; v_call: TRBV10-1; j_call: TRBJ2-2; cdr3_nt: TGCGCCAGCTGCCCGGGAATGGGGAACACCGGGGAGCTGTTTTTT; cdr3_aa: CASCPGMGNTGELFF
clone_size: .; d_call: .; v_call: TRBV5-1; j_call: TRBJ2-1; cdr3_nt: TGCGCCAGCACCAAAGACTATCCCCTCTACAATGAGCAGTTCTTC; cdr3_aa: CASTKDYPLYNEQFF
clone_size: .; d_call: .; v_call: TRBV1; j_call: TRBJ2-2; cdr3_nt: TGCACCAGCAGCCAACCTCCTAGCGGGACTAACATCGGGGAGCTGTTTTTT; cdr3_aa: CTSSQPPSGTNIGELFF
clone_size: .; d_call: .; v_call: TRBV4-3; j_call: TRBJ1-2; cdr3_nt: TGCGCCAGCAGCCAAGGTCAGGGCGTGCGCTATGGCTACACCTTC; cdr3_aa: CASSQGQGVRYGYTF
clone_size: few; d_call: .; v_call: TRBV7-2; j_call: TRBJ1-1; cdr3_nt: TGTGCCAGCAGCTCTGGGTATGTGGGGGCCATGAACACTGAAGCTTTCTTT; cdr3_aa: CASSSGYVGAMNTEAFF
clone_size: .; d_call: .; v_call: TRBV5-1; j_call: TRBJ2-1; cdr3_nt: TGCGCCAGCAGCTCGACAGGACAGCGAACTTACAATGAGCAGTTCTTC; cdr3_aa: CASSSTGQRTYNEQFF
clone_size: .; d_call: TRBD2; v_call: TRBV5-4; j_call: TRBJ2-1; cdr3_nt: TGTGCCAGCAGCTTGGCCCGAGCGGGGGGCAACAATGAGCAGTTCTTC; cdr3_aa: CASSLARAGGNNEQFF
clone_size: .; d_call: TRBD1; v_call: TRBV5-1; j_call: TRBJ1-2; cdr3_nt: TGCGCCAGCAGCCCATGGGACAGGGCCTATGGCTACACCTTC; cdr3_aa: CASSPWDRAYGYTF
clone_size: .; d_call: TRBD1; v_call: TRBV2; j_call: TRBJ2-4; cdr3_nt: TGTGCCAGCACCCTCGGACAGGGACGTGGTGGGTACTTC; cdr3_aa: CASTLGQGRGGYF
clone_size: .; d_call: TRBD1; v_call: TRBV9; j_call: TRBJ2-3; cdr3_nt: TGTGCCAGCAGCGTACGAGGGACAGGGCGCATCGATACGCAGTATTTT; cdr3_aa: CASSVRGTGRIDTQYF
clone_size: .; d_call: .; v_call: TRBV9; j_call: TRBJ1-6; cdr3_nt: TGTGCCAGCAGCGTAGGAGGAGATAATTCACCCCTCCACTTT; cdr3_aa: CASSVGGDNSPLHF
clone_size: .; d_call: TRBD1; v_call: TRBV2; j_call: TRBJ1-6; cdr3_nt: TGTGCCAGCAGTCGGGACAGGCTCCATAATTCACCCCTCCACTTT; cdr3_aa: CASSRDRLHNSPLHF
clone_size: .; d_call: TRBD1; v_call: TRBV7-6; j_call: TRBJ2-7; cdr3_nt: TGTGCCAGCAGTTATAATCGACAGGGCTACGAGCAGTACTTC; cdr3_aa: CASSYNRQGYEQYF
clone_size: .; d_call: .; v_call: TRBV25-1; j_call: TRBJ1-1; cdr3_nt: TGTGCCAGCAGTGAACGGGGGGCCGGGGACACTGAAGCTTTCTTT; cdr3_aa: CASSERGAGDTEAFF
clone_size: .; d_call: .; v_call: TRBV18; j_call: TRBJ1-6; cdr3_nt: TGTGCCAGCTCACCAGGGGCTACACATTCACCCCTCCACTTT; cdr3_aa: CASSPGATHSPLHF
clone_size: .; d_call: .; v_call: TRBV6-6; j_call: TRBJ1-4; cdr3_nt: TGTGCCAGCAGCCTCCCTCAGCGGGGTGAAAAACTGTTTTTT; cdr3_aa: CASSLPQRGEKLFF
clone_size: few; d_call: .; v_call: TRBV10-2; j_call: TRBJ1-5; cdr3_nt: TGCGCCAGCAGTTCGACAGGTCGTACCGATCAGCCCCAGCATTTT; cdr3_aa: CASSSTGRTDQPQHF
clone_size: .; d_call: .; v_call: TRBV7-9; j_call: TRBJ1-6; cdr3_nt: TGTGCCAGCAGCTTAGGAGGCGGGGGAGGTTCACCCCTCCACTTT; cdr3_aa: CASSLGGGGGSPLHF
clone_size: .; d_call: TRBD2; v_call: TRBV9; j_call: TRBJ2-7; cdr3_nt: TGTGCCAGCAGCGTAGCCTCGACTAGCAACTACGAGCAGTACTTC; cdr3_aa: CASSVASTSNYEQYF